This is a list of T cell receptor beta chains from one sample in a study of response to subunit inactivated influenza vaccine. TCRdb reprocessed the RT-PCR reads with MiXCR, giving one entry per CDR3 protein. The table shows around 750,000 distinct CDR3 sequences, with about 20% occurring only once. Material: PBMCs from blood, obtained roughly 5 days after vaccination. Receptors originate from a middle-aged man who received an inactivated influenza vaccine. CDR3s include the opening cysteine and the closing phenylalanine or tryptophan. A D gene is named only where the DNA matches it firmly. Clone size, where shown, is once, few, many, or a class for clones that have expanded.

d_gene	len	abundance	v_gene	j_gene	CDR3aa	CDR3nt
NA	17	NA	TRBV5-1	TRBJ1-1	CASSFSMGQSTNTEAFF	TGCGCCAGCAGCTTTTCTATGGGGCAGAGTACGAACACTGAAGCTTTCTTT
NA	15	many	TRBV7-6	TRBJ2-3	CASSFQPASTDTQYF	TGTGCCAGCAGCTTCCAACCAGCTAGCACAGATACGCAGTATTTT
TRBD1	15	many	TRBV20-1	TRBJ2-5	CSAHAGTGGPTTQYF	TGCAGTGCTCACGCGGGGACAGGGGGGCCAACGACCCAGTACTTC
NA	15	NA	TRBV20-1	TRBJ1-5	CSARPSGSNNQPQHF	TGCAGTGCTAGACCATCCGGGAGCAATAATCAGCCCCAGCATTTT
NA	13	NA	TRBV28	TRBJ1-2	CASTSAGDLSYTF	TGTGCCAGCACCTCAGCCGGGGATTTGAGCTACACCTTC
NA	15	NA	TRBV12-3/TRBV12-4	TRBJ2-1	CASSGLRNSYNEQFF	TGTGCCAGCAGTGGACTGCGAAACTCCTACAATGAGCAGTTCTTC
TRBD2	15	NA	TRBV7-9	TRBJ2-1	CASSSGGLAGGLLFF	TGTGCCAGCAGCAGCGGGGGACTAGCGGGAGGGCTCCTGTTCTTC
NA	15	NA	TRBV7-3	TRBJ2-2	CASSLMPSNTGELFF	TGTGCCAGCAGCTTAATGCCGTCGAACACCGGGGAGCTGTTTTTT
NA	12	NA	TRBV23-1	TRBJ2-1	CASRPGDNEQFF	TGCGCCAGCAGACCGGGCGACAATGAGCAGTTCTTC
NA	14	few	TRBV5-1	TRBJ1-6	CASSGAEGESPLHF	TGCGCCAGCAGCGGCGCGGAGGGGGAATCACCCCTCCACTTT
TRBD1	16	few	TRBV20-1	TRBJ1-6	CSARDAGTGANSPLHF	TGCAGTGCTAGAGATGCCGGGACAGGGGCCAACTCACCCCTCCACTTT
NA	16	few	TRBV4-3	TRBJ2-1	CASSQEAGAPLGEQFF	TGCGCCAGCAGCCAAGAGGCGGGGGCCCCTCTTGGAGAGCAGTTCTTC
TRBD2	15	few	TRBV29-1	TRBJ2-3	CSVGTSGGYTDTQYF	TGCAGCGTTGGTACTAGCGGGGGGTACACAGATACGCAGTATTTT
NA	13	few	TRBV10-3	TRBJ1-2	CAISESAGYGYTF	TGTGCCATCAGTGAGTCGGCGGGGTATGGCTACACCTTC
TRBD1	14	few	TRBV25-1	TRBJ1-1	CASSGGGTGTEAFF	TGTGCCAGCAGTGGTGGGGGGACAGGCACTGAAGCTTTCTTT
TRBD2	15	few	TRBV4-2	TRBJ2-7	CASSRTGTTIYEQYF	TGTGCCAGCAGCCGAACCGGGACTACCATCTACGAGCAGTACTTC
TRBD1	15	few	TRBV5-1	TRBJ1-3	CASSPRTGFGNTIYF	TGCGCCAGCAGCCCGAGGACAGGGTTTGGAAACACCATATATTTT
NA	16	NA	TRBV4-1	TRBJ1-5	CASSQDQVVSNQPQHF	TGCGCCAGCAGCCAAGATCAGGTTGTTAGCAATCAGCCCCAGCATTTT
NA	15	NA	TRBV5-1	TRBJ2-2	CASSLVTTGTGELFF	TGCGCCAGCAGCTTGGTGACTACGGGGACCGGGGAGCTGTTTTTT
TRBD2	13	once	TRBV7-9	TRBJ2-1	CASRISGGNEQFF	TGTGCCAGCAGAATAAGCGGGGGTAATGAGCAGTTCTTC
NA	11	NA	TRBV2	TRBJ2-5	CASSGHPAQYF	TGTGCCAGCAGTGGTCATCCGGCCCAGTACTTC
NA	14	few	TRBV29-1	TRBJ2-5	CSVEGAYLGETQYF	TGCAGCGTTGAGGGTGCATACCTAGGGGAGACCCAGTACTTC
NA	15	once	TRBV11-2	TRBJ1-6	CATQGRSSYNSPLHF	TGTGCCACCCAGGGGAGGAGCTCCTATAATTCACCCCTCCACTTT
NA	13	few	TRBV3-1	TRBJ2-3	CASSQDLEDTQYF	TGTGCCAGCAGCCAAGATCTAGAGGATACGCAGTATTTT
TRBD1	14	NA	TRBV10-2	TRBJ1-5	CAISDRNSNQPQHF	TGCGCCATATCGGACAGGAATAGCAATCAGCCCCAGCATTTT
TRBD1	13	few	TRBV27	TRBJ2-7	CGRRDRTTYEQYF	TGTGGCCGTAGGGACAGGACGACCTACGAGCAGTACTTC
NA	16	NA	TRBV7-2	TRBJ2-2	CASSLAGGTRTGELFF	TGTGCCAGCAGCTTAGCGGGCGGGACGCGCACCGGGGAGCTGTTTTTT
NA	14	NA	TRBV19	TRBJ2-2	CASTQFANTGELFF	TGTGCCAGTACCCAGTTCGCGAACACCGGGGAGCTGTTTTTT
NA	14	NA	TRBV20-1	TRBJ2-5	CSASFQGRAETQYF	TGCAGTGCTAGTTTCCAGGGTCGTGCGGAGACCCAGTACTTC
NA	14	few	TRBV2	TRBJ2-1	CASSLDVLGNEQFF	TGTGCCAGCAGCCTAGACGTGTTGGGGAATGAGCAGTTCTTC
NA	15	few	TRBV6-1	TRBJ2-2	CASSERGGQTGELFF	TGTGCCAGCAGTGAAAGGGGAGGACAGACAGGGGAGCTGTTTTTT
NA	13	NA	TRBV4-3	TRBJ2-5	CASSQDRSKTQYF	TGCGCCAGCAGCCAAGATAGGAGTAAGACCCAGTACTTC
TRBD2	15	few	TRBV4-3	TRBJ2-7	CTSSQVAGGPYEQYF	TGCACCAGCAGCCAGGTAGCGGGAGGGCCTTACGAGCAGTACTTC
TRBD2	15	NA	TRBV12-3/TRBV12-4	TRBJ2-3	CASRATMAGVDTQYF	TGTGCCAGCAGAGCTACTATGGCGGGGGTAGATACGCAGTATTTT
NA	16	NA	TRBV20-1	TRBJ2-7	CSAGPRWGIDPYEQYF	TGCAGTGCTGGCCCCAGATGGGGGATAGACCCCTACGAGCAGTACTTC
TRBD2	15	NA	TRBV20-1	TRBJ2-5	CSARDFAGGQETQYF	TGCAGTGCTAGAGATTTTGCGGGGGGCCAAGAGACCCAGTACTTC
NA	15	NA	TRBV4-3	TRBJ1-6	CASSQVSRDNSPLHF	TGCGCCAGCAGCCAAGTCTCCAGGGATAATTCACCCCTCCACTTT
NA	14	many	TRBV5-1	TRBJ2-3	CASSLYQSTDTQYF	TGCGCCAGCAGCTTGTATCAGAGTACGGATACGCAGTATTTT
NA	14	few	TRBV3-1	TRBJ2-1	CASSQQADVREQFF	TGTGCCAGCAGCCAACAGGCTGATGTGAGGGAGCAGTTCTTC
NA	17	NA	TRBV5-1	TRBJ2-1	CASSLVTARGSYNEQFF	TGCGCCAGCAGCTTGGTCACCGCCCGCGGGTCCTACAATGAGCAGTTCTTC
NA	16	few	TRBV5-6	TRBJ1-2	CASSVAGVQNLYGYTF	TGTGCCAGCAGCGTCGCCGGGGTCCAAAATCTCTATGGCTACACCTTC
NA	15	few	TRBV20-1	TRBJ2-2	CSARAPGGHTGELFF	TGCAGTGCTAGAGCCCCTGGGGGGCACACCGGGGAGCTGTTTTTT
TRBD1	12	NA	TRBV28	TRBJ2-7	CASRDRTTEQYF	TGTGCCAGCCGGGACAGAACTACGGAGCAGTACTTC
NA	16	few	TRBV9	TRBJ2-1	CASGAKGSSSYNEQFF	TGTGCCAGCGGGGCTAAGGGGTCCAGCTCCTACAATGAGCAGTTCTTC
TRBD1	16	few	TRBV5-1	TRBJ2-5	CASSLAPTGAMETQYF	TGCGCCAGCAGCTTGGCCCCGACAGGGGCGATGGAGACCCAGTACTTC
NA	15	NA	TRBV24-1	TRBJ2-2	CATSEGGQPTGELFF	TGTGCCACCAGTGAGGGCGGCCAGCCCACCGGGGAGCTGTTTTTT
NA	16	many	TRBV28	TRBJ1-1	CASTLGYPDGNTEAFF	TGTGCCAGCACCCTGGGGTACCCGGATGGGAACACTGAAGCTTTCTTT
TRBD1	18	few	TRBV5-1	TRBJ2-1	CASSLGTGGYTLYSEQFF	TGCGCCAGCAGCTTGGGGACAGGGGGCTACACCCTCTACAGTGAGCAGTTCTTC
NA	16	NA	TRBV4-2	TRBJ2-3	CASSQDGVAPGDTQYF	TGTGCCAGCAGCCAAGATGGTGTAGCCCCCGGAGATACGCAGTATTTT
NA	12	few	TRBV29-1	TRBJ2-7	CSVIGGDYEQYF	TGCAGCGTTATAGGGGGGGACTACGAGCAGTACTTC
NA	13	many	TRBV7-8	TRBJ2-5	CASSAQGWETQYF	TGTGCCAGCAGCGCACAGGGTTGGGAGACCCAGTACTTC
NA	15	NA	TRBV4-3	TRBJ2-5	CASSQVWSGSETQYF	TGCGCCAGCAGCCAAGTTTGGAGTGGTTCTGAGACCCAGTACTTC